These 21 T cell receptor beta chains originate from one sample sequenced in a study of T cell repertoires in cytomegalovirus infection (dated by TCRdb to between 2018 and 2021). The instrument was an Illumina HiSeq 1500. TCRdb ran its own pipeline on the public reads, namely fastp trimming at Q25 and MiXCR clone calling, and kept in-frame beta chains. A single entry per CDR3 protein holds the most common genes and DNA from its merged rows. The sample table shows approximately 76,000 distinct CDR3 sequences, and 3.7% are seen once. The ten largest clones add up to 3.5% to 5% of the sample. Sequenced sample: PBMCs. All receptors come from a human donor in good health (CMV status not recorded). Some clones in this sample may be carry-over from other donors' samples.

This clonotype was found many times. The chain recombines TRBV7-6 with TRBJ1-4; D may be TRBD1 (5 bases). V was pared by 8 bases and J by 3 bases, with 16 bases between. The CDR3 spans 15 residues. Germline CDR1 is SGHVS and CDR2 is FNYEAQ. The CDR3 sequence is CASGPSGRPNEKLFF. DNA of the CDR3: TGTGCCAGCGGGCCCTCGGGGCGCCCTAATGAAAAACTGTTTTTT.

This clonotype has a count of ten or more. CDR3 in amino acids: CASSQTNRTGPSYEQYF. For the CDR3, the DNA is TGTGCCAGCAGCCAGACCAATCGGACAGGGCCCTCCTACGAGCAGTACTTC. This chain joins TRBV14 and TRBJ2-7; 8 bases match TRBD1. The CDR3 is made up of 17 amino acids. Germline V lookup: CDR1 SGHDN, CDR2 FVKESK. After removal of 3 bases from V and 0 bases from J, the junction contained 10 bases not matched to a gene.

There are many counts of this clonotype. The V call is TRBV18, the J call TRBJ2-2, with D unresolved. Germline assignment: CDR1 KGHSH and CDR2 LQKENI. The CDR3 has 13 amino acids. Trimming left V 3 bases short and J 5 bases short, with 7 bases between. CDR3 protein: CASSPSSTGELFF. CDR3 bases: TGTGCCAGCTCACCCAGCTCTACCGGGGAGCTGTTTTTT.

The chain joins TRBV27 to TRBJ2-1, with TRBD2 matching over 10 bases. Unmatched junction bases numbered 11, after V lost 5 bases and J lost 7 bases. This CDR3 region has 16 residues. Looked up from germline, CDR1 is MNHEY and CDR2 is SMNVEV (reference sequence). The DNA for the CDR3 is TGTGCCAGCAGTGTAGGCCGACTAGCGGGTCTGAATGAGCAGTTCTTC. It encodes CASSVGRLAGLNEQFF.

This clonotype was counted ten times or more. The chain combines TRBV28 with TRBJ1-2; perhaps TRBD1 as D (5 bases). CDR1 is MDHEN and CDR2 is SYDVKM in the germline V gene. The CDR3 has 13 amino acids. The V gene lost 3 bases and the J gene lost 4 bases, with 9 bases spanning the gap. CDR3 in amino acids: CASSFGTPYGYTF. CDR3 DNA sequence: TGTGCCAGCAGTTTTGGGACCCCCTATGGCTACACCTTC.

This clonotype came up many times. The rearrangement uses TRBV6-2 or TRBV6-3 and TRBJ1-2; D gene unclear. From germline, CDR1 is MNHEY and CDR2 SVGEGT. V shed 4 bases and J shed 6 bases, with 6 bases lying between them. CDR3 length: 11 amino acids. CDR3 in DNA: TGTGCCAGCAGTTCCTATGATGGCTACACCTTC. It codes for CASSSYDGYTF.

In its sample, this clonotype was seen many times. The genes are TRBV6-1 and TRBJ2-3; D is unclear. The CDR3 spans 13 residues. Germline-derived CDR1 and CDR2 are MNHNS and SASEGT. Trimming cost V 5 bases and J 5 bases, with 11 bases left between them. This CDR3 reads CASSSTEKDTQYF. CDR3 coding DNA: TGTGCCAGCAGTTCAACCGAGAAAGATACGCAGTATTTT.

This clonotype was recorded at least ten times. The chain recombines TRBV28 with TRBJ1-1; D is perhaps TRBD1 (6 bases). CDR1 is MDHEN, CDR2 SYDVKM, per germline. Deletions cut 10 bases from V and 8 bases from J, with 14 bases between. CDR3 length: 11 residues. As DNA, the CDR3 is TGTGCCACTTACAGGGTTGCGGAAGCTTTCTTT. Translated: CATYRVAEAFF.

This clonotype was picked up many times. This chain joins TRBV7-2 and TRBJ2-3; the D call may be TRBD1 or TRBD2 (6 bases each). Germline CDR1 SGHTA, CDR2 FQGNSA. The V and J ends lost 4 bases and 13 bases respectively, with 21 bases between them. CDR3 length: 14 residues. This chain's CDR3 is CASSSLEGGPVEYF. CDR3 coding DNA: TGTGCCAGCAGCTCCCTTGAAGGGGGGCCAGTGGAGTATTTT.

This clonotype was picked up many times. The chain carries TRBV19 and TRBJ1-1; possible D gene TRBD1, 5 bases. Germline-derived CDR1 and CDR2 are LNHDA and SQIVND (reference sequence). The ends were cut back, 5 bases at V and 7 bases at J, with 14 bases in the middle. The CDR3 length is 13 residues. CDR3 region: CASSARGQSEAFF. The CDR3 DNA is TGTGCCAGTAGTGCGCGGGGCCAAAGTGAAGCTTTCTTT.

This clonotype occurred many times. The rearrangement joins TRBV2 to TRBJ1-5; D is perhaps TRBD1 (6 bases). Germline V gives CDR1 SNHLY, CDR2 FYNNEI. This CDR3 contains 14 residues. Trimming took off 6 bases at V and 1 base at J, with 10 bases between the two ends. The CDR3 coding sequence is TGTGCCAGCAGCGGACAGCGGAGCAATCAGCCCCAGCATTTT. This codes for CASSGQRSNQPQHF. Supplemented by reference TRBV2 and TRBJ1-5, the full variable domain reads EPEVTQTPSHQVTQMGQEVILRCVPISNHLYFYWYRQILGQKVEFLVSFYNNEISEKSEIFDDQFSVERPDGSNFTLKIRSTKLEDSAMYFCASSGQRSNQPQHFGDGTRLSIL.

This clonotype was seen ten or more times. V and J are TRBV19 and TRBJ2-5; D call uncertain. The CDR3 extends over 11 amino acids. The V gene's germline CDR1 is LNHDA and CDR2 SQIVND (reference sequence). The V end lost 4 bases, the J end lost 7 bases, and 7 bases lay between the germline ends. DNA for the CDR3: TGTGCCAGTAGTACCTCGGGGACCCAGTACTTC. It codes for CASSTSGTQYF.

This clonotype was counted many times. The chain combines TRBV12-3 or TRBV12-4 with TRBJ2-3; possible D gene TRBD2, 6 bases. The CDR3 is made up of 15 amino acids. Trimming took off 5 bases at V and 2 bases at J, with 14 bases between the two ends. The CDR3 spells CASSRRDSATDTQYF. CDR3 in DNA: TGTGCCAGCAGTCGCCGGGACTCGGCCACAGATACGCAGTATTTT.

This clonotype was observed at least ten times. The gene calls are TRBV28 and TRBJ1-4; TRBD1 agrees at 9 bases. V trimming: 10 bases; J trimming: 8 bases; junction bases outside the gene matches: 17. Germline loops: CDR1 MDHEN, CDR2 SYDVKM. The CDR3 is 16 residues long. Here the CDR3 reads CATRTGQGFYGEKLFF. For the CDR3, the DNA is TGTGCCACCAGGACAGGACAGGGGTTTTACGGGGAAAAACTGTTTTTT.

Turning to this clonotype: At one of its ends the junction is not consistent with the germline gene, which may arise from a read error. The rearrangement joins TRBV6-2 or TRBV6-3 to TRBJ1-1; 9 nucleotides align to TRBD1. Germline lookup yields CDR1 MNHEY and CDR2 SVGEGT. This CDR3 has 14 residues. The CDR3 DNA is TGTGCCCGCAGTTACGGGACAGGGACATCAGAAGCGTTCTTT. Protein: CARSYGTGTSEAFF.

This clonotype has a count of ten or more. The V and J genes are TRBV7-3 and TRBJ1-1; D not certain. The CDR3 sequence is 13 residues long. CDR1 is SGHTA, CDR2 FQGTGA, per germline. V dropped 5 bases and J dropped 4 bases, with 11 bases sitting between them. CDR3 in DNA: TGTGCCAGCAGCACTACCGGGAGCACTGAAGCTTTCTTT. Translating it yields CASSTTGSTEAFF. The whole variable domain, remainder taken from reference TRBV7-3 and TRBJ1-1, is GAGVSQTPSNKVTEKGKYVELRCDPISGHTALYWYRQSLGQGPEFLIYFQGTGAADDSGLPNDRFFAVRPEGSVSTLKIQRTERGDSAVYLCASSTTGSTEAFFGQGTRLTVV.

This clonotype has more than one count but fewer than ten. This sequence joins TRBV27 and TRBJ2-6; either TRBD1 or TRBD2 may fit D (5 bases each). The germline CDR1 and CDR2 sequences are MNHEY and SMNVEV (reference sequence). This CDR3 is 16 amino acids long. The V gene lost 4 bases and the J gene lost 1 base, with 11 bases spanning the gap. The CDR3 protein is CASSSGRMSGANVLTF. Here the CDR3 DNA reads TGTGCCAGCAGTTCGGGGCGGATGTCTGGGGCCAACGTCCTGACTTTC.

This clonotype has a count of ten or more. The gene calls are TRBV19 and TRBJ1-1; D call uncertain. The V end was cut by 7 bases, the J end by 1 base, with 10 bases between. CDR3 length: 13 amino acids. Germline CDR1 reads LNHDA; CDR2 reads SQIVND (reference sequence). The CDR3 loop reads CASKRLSNTEAFF. For the CDR3, the DNA is TGTGCCAGTAAAAGGCTTTCGAACACTGAAGCTTTCTTT.

This clonotype has ten or more counts. The chain is built from TRBV7-8 and TRBJ2-7; 9 nucleotides align to TRBD2. The CDR3 is made up of 16 amino acids. Germline V lookup: CDR1 SGHVS, CDR2 FQNEAQ. The J segment lost 1 base and the V segment lost 2 bases, leaving 6 bases of the junction unmatched. CDR3 in amino acids: CASSLTLAGISYEQYF. The CDR3 DNA follows: TGTGCCAGCAGCTTAACCCTAGCGGGGATTTCCTACGAGCAGTACTTC. The full variable domain, its missing parts supplied by reference TRBV7-8 and TRBJ2-7, is GAGVSQSPRYKVAKRGQDVALRCDPISGHVSLFWYQQALGQGPEFLTYFQNEAQLDKSGLPSDRFFAERPEGSVSTLKIQRTQQEDSAVYLCASSLTLAGISYEQYFGPGTRLTVT.

This clonotype occurred many times. The rearrangement links TRBV20-1 to TRBJ1-1, with 7 bases aligning to TRBD1. The trim removed 3 bases at V and 6 bases at J, leaving 10 bases unmatched. The CDR3 contains 14 residues. Germline V lookup: CDR1 DFQATT, CDR2 SNEGSKA (reference sequence). CDR3 loop: CSARGFDRVPEAFF. The CDR3 bases are TGCAGTGCTAGGGGGTTCGACAGGGTCCCTGAAGCTTTCTTT.

This clonotype was seen repeatedly, ten times or more. This chain links TRBV7-8 with TRBJ2-1, with TRBD1 identical over 10 bases. With V trimmed by 5 bases and J by 1 base, 2 bases remained unmatched. The CDR3 is 15 amino acids. Germline V lookup: CDR1 SGHVS, CDR2 FQNEAQ. The CDR3 loop is CASSEGQGSYNEQFF. DNA of the CDR3: TGTGCCAGCAGCGAGGGACAGGGGTCCTACAATGAGCAGTTCTTC.